This T cell receptor beta chain was obtained from a study of molecular identifiers for immune sequencing clone quantification (dated by TCRdb to the late 2010s). For the wider study: In a replicate experiment, RNA from around 20,000 or 100,000 naive CD8 T cells was split into five aliquots, four of which were sequenced. The study was a methods study using CD8 T cells to benchmark molecular-identifier clustering-based TCR repertoire sequencing (MIDCIRS) and TCR RNA copy counting.

The library was built by means of PCR. Sequencing instrument: NextSeq 500. Bulk TCR libraries were generated as previously described, with the TCR primers listed in Table S5 used. The Qiagen AllPrep DNA/RNA kit was used to purify total RNA. Before analysis, reads from multiple sequencing runs of one library were combined. Processing in the source paper ran as follows. Reads were retained only if the reads had an exact TCR constant sequence, and the retained reads were trimmed to 150 nt and grouped according to their 12-nt molecular barcodes. Reads inside each barcode group were sub-clustered using a 15% Levenshtein threshold, and a quality-weighted consensus sequence was constructed for each RNA molecule. Non-functional sequences were filtered out, along with any lower-count sequence sitting one edit away from another sequence. Based on fitting two negative binomial distributions, any barcode sub-cluster with under 20% of the maximum read count was discarded. TCRdb trimmed the raw reads at Q25, called clones with MiXCR and kept productive beta chains. Rows are unified per CDR3 protein, each entry keeping the most common DNA and genes. TCRdb's processing, not the authors', yielded these V and J calls. The sample table records 85,000 to 120,000 distinct CDR3 sequences; 35% of these occur just once. The top ten constitute roughly 10% of the sample.

V trim: 4 bases; J trim: 4 bases; unmatched bases: 9. Spanning cysteine to phenylalanine, the CDR3 consists of 15 amino acids. Only the CDR3 region is kept as DNA, spanning 45 bases read in frame from base 1. In the germline V gene (reference sequence), CDR1 corresponds to MNHEY and CDR2 to SMNVEV. General study outcomes and caveats: Modeling indicated approximately 3 TCR RNA copies recovered per cell, compared with around 10 by digital PCR, which implies a capture efficiency of around 30%. When barcode sub-clustering was omitted, TCR diversity was inflated by chimeric consensus sequences, with chimeras reaching as high as 47%. Spiked-in Jurkat TCR RNA (approximately eleven copies' worth), which is not part of the donor repertoire, was contained in the naive libraries. In CMV-specific effector cells, over 99% of molecules were held by clones above 20 RNA copies, whereas under 1% of molecules were held by such clones in naive cells. Highly expanded clone sizes could be underestimated if identical TCR molecules share a barcode. Even against a background of one million naive CD8 T cells, spiked-in Jurkat TCR RNA amounting to a single cell's worth was reported to be detectable.

About this clonotype itself: Its cognate antigen has yet to be identified. There are no base qualities to consult, and no much larger clone falls within one base.

Libraries of naive CD8 T cells were built from anywhere between roughly 17,000 and 1,000,000 sorted cells, with 10%, 30% or 50% of the purified RNA used. On a BD FACSAria II, naive CD8 T cells were FACS-sorted as CD8+CD4-CCR7+CD45RA+ and collected into RLT Plus buffer. To test detection sensitivity, Jurkat RNA equal to under 13 TCR copies was added to samples of about 20,000-1,000,000 naive CD8 T cells. Enrichment of CD8 T cells was done with RosetteSep CD8+ T Cell Enrichment Cocktail plus Ficoll-Paque, and ACK red cell lysis came afterward. The material sequenced was naive CD8+ T cells from blood, with Jurkat cell RNA spiked in. The cell subset or site label, as the study defines it: FACS-sorted CD8+CD4-CCR7+CD45RA+ naive T cells. Rearrangement joined TRBV27 to TRBJ2-7; TRBD1 lines up with 8 middle nucleotides. The TCR originated in a human donor in good health. Some libraries in this study had Jurkat cell RNA spiked in. The nucleotide sequence reads TGTGCCAGCAGTTCAGGAACAGGGGGGATTTACGAGCAGTACTTC. It codes for CASSSGTGGIYEQYF.